This T cell receptor (beta chain) was captured in a study of blood T cell repertoires in COVID-19. This CDR3 has 14 amino acids. Germline CDR1 reads PRHDT; CDR2 reads FYEKMQ (reference sequence). The V and J ends lost 4 bases and 1 base respectively, with 11 bases between them. As originally analysed: Amplification from reference gene primers served as the basis for estimated nucleated cell counts. Profiled with immunoSEQ multiplex PCR; TCRdb holds only in-frame clones, not every one. V, J and clone size were drawn from that table, and D and trimming were deduced from the DNA. The sample holds nearly 85,000 clones, more than 70% seen once.

The sequencing input was peripheral blood. This chain uses TRBV13 with TRBJ2-7, with D possibly matching TRBD2 (5 bases). The receptor was derived from a woman aged 55-75 years with acute or convalescent COVID-19. The DNA for the CDR3 is TGTGCCAGCAGCTCCGAGCGGCTTTCCTACGAGCAGTACTTC. Translating gives CASSSERLSYEQYF.